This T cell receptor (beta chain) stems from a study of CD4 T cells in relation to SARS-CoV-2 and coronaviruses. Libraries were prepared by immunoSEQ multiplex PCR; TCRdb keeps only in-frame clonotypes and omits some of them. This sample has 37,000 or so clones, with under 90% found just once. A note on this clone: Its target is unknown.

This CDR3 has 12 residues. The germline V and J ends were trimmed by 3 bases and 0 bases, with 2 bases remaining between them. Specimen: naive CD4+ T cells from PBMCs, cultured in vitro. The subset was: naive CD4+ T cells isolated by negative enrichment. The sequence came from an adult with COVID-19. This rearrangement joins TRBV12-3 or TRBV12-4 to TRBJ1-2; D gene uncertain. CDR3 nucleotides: TGTGCCAGCAGTTTTTCTAACTATGGCTACACCTTC. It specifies CASSFSNYGYTF.